This T cell receptor beta chain was sequenced in a study of early T cells in non-severe SARS-CoV-2 infection. Study at large: Chains were not paired, and sequencing was done on bulk RNA from unsorted whole blood.

This clonotype turned up a few times. Its specificity is unknown. The study, taken as a whole, reports: Database matching using VDJdb favored anti-spike CD8 responses, with private and CD4 specificities left missing.

The CDR3 covers 13 residues. Germline assignment: CDR1 SQVTM and CDR2 ANQGSEA. Trimming pared 3 bases from V and 1 base from J, leaving 9 bases between. Researchers tagged individual cDNA molecules with unique molecular identifiers. TCRdb itself ran the 5' RACE reads through MiXCR, one entry per CDR3 protein. This table has about 110,000 distinct CDR3 sequences, approximately 12% appearing once. This chain uses TRBV29-1 with TRBJ2-5, with D unresolved. The sequenced sample was whole blood, obtained at baseline. This TCR came from an adult who was a healthcare worker with PCR-confirmed SARS-CoV-2 infection or an uninfected control (not recorded which). CDR3 DNA: TGCAGCGTTGATCCCCTGAGCCAAGAGACCCAGTACTTC. It is translated as CSVDPLSQETQYF.